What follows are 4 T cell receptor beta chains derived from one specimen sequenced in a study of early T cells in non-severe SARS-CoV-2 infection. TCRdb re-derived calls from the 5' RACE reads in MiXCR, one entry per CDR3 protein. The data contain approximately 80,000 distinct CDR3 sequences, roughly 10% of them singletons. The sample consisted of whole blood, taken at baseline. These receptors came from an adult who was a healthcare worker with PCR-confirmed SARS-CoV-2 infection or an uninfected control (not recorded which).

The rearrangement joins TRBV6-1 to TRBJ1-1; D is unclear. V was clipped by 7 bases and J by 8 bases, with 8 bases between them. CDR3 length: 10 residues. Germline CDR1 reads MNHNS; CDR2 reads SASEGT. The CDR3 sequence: CASTNYEAFF. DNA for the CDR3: TGTGCCAGCACGAACTACGAAGCTTTCTTT.

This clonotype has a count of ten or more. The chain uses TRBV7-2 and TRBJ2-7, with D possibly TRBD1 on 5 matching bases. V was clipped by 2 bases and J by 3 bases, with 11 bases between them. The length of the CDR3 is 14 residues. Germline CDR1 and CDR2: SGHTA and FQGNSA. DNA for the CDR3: TGTGCCAGCAGCTTATCGAGACAGATCTACGAGCAGTACTTC. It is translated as CASSLSRQIYEQYF. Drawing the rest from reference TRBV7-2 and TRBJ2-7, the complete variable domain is GAGVSQSPSNKVTEKGKDVELRCDPISGHTALYWYRQSLGQGLEFLIYFQGNSAPDKSGLPSDRFSAERTGGSVSTLTIQRTQQEDSAVYLCASSLSRQIYEQYFGPGTRLTVT.

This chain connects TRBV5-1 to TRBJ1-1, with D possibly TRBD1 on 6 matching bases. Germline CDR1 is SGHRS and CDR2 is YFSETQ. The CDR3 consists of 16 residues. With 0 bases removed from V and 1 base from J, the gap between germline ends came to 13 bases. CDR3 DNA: TGCGCCAGCAGCTTGGGGACAGAGTTTGCGAACACTGAAGCTTTCTTT. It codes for CASSLGTEFANTEAFF.

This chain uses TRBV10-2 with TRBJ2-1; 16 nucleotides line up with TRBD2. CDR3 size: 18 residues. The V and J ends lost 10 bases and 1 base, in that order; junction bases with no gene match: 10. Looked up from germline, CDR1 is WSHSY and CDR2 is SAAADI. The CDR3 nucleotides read TGCGCCACATGCTCGGGACTAGCGGGGGGGCCATCCTACAATGAGCAGTTCTTC. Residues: CATCSGLAGGPSYNEQFF.